These 32 T cell receptor beta chains were sequenced from one sample in a study of T cell changes during pregnancy in multiple sclerosis. Sequenced by immunoSEQ multiplex PCR; TCRdb stores in-frame clones only, minus some. The data contain 130,000 or so clones, about 96% of them singletons. The sequencing used peripheral blood, collected after pregnancy. These receptors originate from a female donor with multiple sclerosis, enrolled in a pregnancy study.

This chain links TRBV28 with TRBJ2-1; tentatively, D is TRBD1 (5 bases). Trimming pared 4 bases from V and 2 bases from J, leaving 15 bases between. This CDR3 spans 16 amino acids. Germline values: CDR1 MDHEN, CDR2 SYDVKM. Here the CDR3 reads CASSYHGAGPYNEQFF. The CDR3 DNA reads TGTGCCAGCAGTTACCATGGGGCAGGTCCCTACAATGAGCAGTTCTTC.

This chain joins TRBV5-1 and TRBJ2-7; perhaps TRBD2 as D (6 bases). The ends were cut back, 4 bases at V and 0 bases at J, with 11 bases in the middle. Germline V gene lookup returns CDR1 SGHRS and CDR2 YFSETQ. The CDR3 is 14 amino acids. This chain's CDR3 is CASSRDGSSYEQYF. CDR3 DNA sequence: TGCGCCAGCAGCAGGGACGGGAGCTCCTACGAGCAGTACTTC.

The chain couples TRBV28 to TRBJ2-7, with 8 bases fitting TRBD2. J gave up 11 bases and V 9 bases, and 18 bases lay outside the gene matches. Per the germline V gene, CDR1 is MDHEN and CDR2 is SYDVKM. The CDR3 has 14 amino acids. This CDR3 is CASYPRGGPLAEYF. The CDR3, as DNA: TGTGCCAGTTATCCCCGGGGGGGACCCCTAGCTGAGTACTTC. Full variable domain (rest looked up from reference TRBV28 and TRBJ2-7): DVKVTQSSRYLVKRTGEKVFLECVQDMDHENMFWYRQDPGLGLRLIYFSYDVKMKEKGDIPEGYSVSREKKERFSLILESASTNQTSMYLCASYPRGGPLAEYFGPGTRLTVT.

The V call is TRBV2, the J call TRBJ2-3; a weak D match, TRBD2 (5 bases). The germline CDR1 and CDR2 sequences are SNHLY and FYNNEI. The V and J ends lost 5 bases and 0 bases respectively, with 9 bases between them. The CDR3 sequence is 14 residues long. The CDR3 DNA reads as TGTGCCAGCAGTAGGCGGACTAGCACAGATACGCAGTATTTT. This gives the protein CASSRRTSTDTQYF.

The chain is built from TRBV7-8 and TRBJ2-2; 9 nucleotides align to TRBD1. The CDR3 is 17 amino acids. V trimming: 1 base; J trimming: 4 bases; junction bases outside the gene matches: 7. Germline-derived CDR1 and CDR2 are SGHVS and FQNEAQ. The CDR3 loop is CASSLVSGQGGTGELFF. CDR3 in DNA: TGTGCCAGCAGCTTAGTTTCGGGACAGGGAGGCACCGGGGAGCTGTTTTTT.

The chain recombines TRBV7-9 with TRBJ2-1; TRBD2 might be the D (6 bases). CDR1 is SEHNR and CDR2 is FQNEAQ in the germline V gene (reference sequence). V was cut by 1 base and J by 5 bases, with 12 bases left in between. The CDR3 runs 15 residues. In DNA, the CDR3 is TGTGCCAGCAGCTTAGGCGGGACGCTTAACAATGAGCAGTTCTTC. This encodes CASSLGGTLNNEQFF.

The rearrangement uses TRBV29-1 and TRBJ2-5; 13 nucleotides agree with TRBD2. The CDR3 contains 13 residues. The germline CDR1 and CDR2 sequences are SQVTM and ANQGSEA. V lost 3 bases and J lost 9; bases outside the gene matches: 4. CDR3: CSVDRTSGRAQYF. CDR3 sequence (DNA): TGCAGCGTTGACCGGACTAGCGGGAGAGCCCAGTACTTC.

The chain joins TRBV19 to TRBJ1-4, with 8 bases identical to TRBD1. After removal of 5 bases from V and 6 bases from J, the junction contained 8 bases not matched to a gene. Germline CDR1 and CDR2: LNHDA and SQIVND (reference sequence). CDR3 size: 15 residues. For the CDR3, the DNA is TGTGCCAGTAGTCCCCGGACAGGGCCGTATGAAAAACTGTTTTTT. Encoded protein: CASSPRTGPYEKLFF.

The rearrangement joins TRBV5-1 to TRBJ2-1; D gene ambiguous. V was clipped by 4 bases and J by 4 bases, with 6 bases between them. From germline, CDR1 is SGHRS and CDR2 YFSETQ. The CDR3 length is 12 residues. CDR3 sequence reads: CASSSVYNEQFF. In DNA, the CDR3 is TGCGCCAGCAGCAGCGTTTACAATGAGCAGTTCTTC.

A single count supports this clone. The chain is built from TRBV27 and TRBJ2-2; TRBD2 agrees at 13 bases. Germline lookup yields CDR1 MNHEY and CDR2 SMNVEV (reference sequence). The V segment lost 0 bases and the J segment 2 bases; nucleotides outside the gene matches: 6. The CDR3 is 19 amino acids. This chain's CDR3 is CASSLSLGLAGDNTGELFF. CDR3 in DNA: TGTGCCAGCAGTTTATCTCTTGGACTAGCGGGAGATAACACCGGGGAGCTGTTTTTT.

The V and J genes are TRBV7-2 and TRBJ2-7; TRBD1 agrees at 7 bases. This CDR3 is built from 13 residues. Germline V gene sequence: CDR1 SGHTA, CDR2 FQGNSA. With 6 bases clipped from V and 2 bases from J, the junction kept 4 bases outside the gene matches. The DNA for the CDR3 is TGTGCCAGCAGTCGAACAGGGGCCTACGAGCAGTACTTC. Translated, it gives CASSRTGAYEQYF.

This clone has a count of ten or more. J is TRBJ1-5 and V is TRBV4-1, with a tentative D call TRBD1 (5 bases). Germline loops: CDR1 MGHRA, CDR2 YSYEKL. Trimming pared 2 bases from V and 4 bases from J, leaving 15 bases between. The CDR3 runs 16 residues. CDR3 in amino acids: CASSQHGGKGNQPQHF. The CDR3 region has the DNA TGCGCCAGCAGCCAACACGGGGGAAAGGGGAATCAGCCCCAGCATTTT.

CDR3 loop: CASSFRQYNEQFF. CDR3 coding DNA: TGCGCCAGCAGCTTTAGACAGTACAATGAGCAGTTCTTC. V and J are TRBV5-1 and TRBJ2-1; weak D call: TRBD1 (5 bases). V gave up 2 bases and J gave up 4 bases, with 7 bases separating them. This CDR3 is 13 amino acids long. The germline gives CDR1 SGHRS, CDR2 YFSETQ.

This chain links TRBV19 with TRBJ2-2, with D perhaps matching TRBD1 (5 bases). This CDR3 is 14 amino acids long. Trimming removed 9 bases at V and 3 bases at J, with 14 bases between. Germline V gene data show CDR1 as LNHDA and CDR2 as SQIVND (reference sequence). The CDR3 DNA is TGTGCCAGCAAGGAGAGACAGTACACCGGGGAGCTGTTTTTT. Its protein product is CASKERQYTGELFF.

The chain uses TRBV5-1 and TRBJ1-1; D might be TRBD1 (5 bases). V lost 2 bases to trimming and J lost 1 base, with 9 bases between them. The CDR3 has 14 amino acids. The germline CDR1 and CDR2 sequences are SGHRS and YFSETQ. CDR3 nucleotide sequence: TGCGCCAGCAGCTTATGGCAGGGGAACACTGAAGCTTTCTTT. It specifies CASSLWQGNTEAFF.

The genes are TRBV13 and TRBJ2-1, with D perhaps matching TRBD1 (5 bases). Trimming removed 2 bases from V and 8 bases from J, with 7 bases in between. CDR1 PRHDT and CDR2 FYEKMQ come from the germline V gene (reference sequence). The CDR3 runs to 12 residues. As DNA, the CDR3 is TGTGCCAGCAGCTTATTGGGGCATGAGCAGTTCTTC. Its protein product is CASSLLGHEQFF.

The chain joins TRBV28 to TRBJ2-7; D ambiguous. The germline V gene encodes CDR1 MDHEN and CDR2 SYDVKM. The CDR3 totals 14 residues. Trimming removed 5 bases from V and 0 bases from J, with 11 bases in between. The DNA for the CDR3 is TGTGCCAGCAGTAAGAACATGAACTCCTACGAGCAGTACTTC. It is translated as CASSKNMNSYEQYF.

J is TRBJ2-3 and V is TRBV7-2; the D gene is possibly TRBD1 (8 bases). The V end lost 5 bases, the J end lost 7 bases, and 19 bases lay between the germline ends. Germline V CDR1 and CDR2: SGHTA, FQGNSA. The CDR3 contains 15 residues. This CDR3 reads CASSPGGGSLNTQYF. DNA of the CDR3: TGTGCCAGCAGCCCAGGGGGCGGGAGTCTAAATACGCAGTATTTT.

The rearrangement uses TRBV9 and TRBJ2-1; 11 bases fit TRBD2. This CDR3 has 17 residues. V shed 0 bases, J shed 4 bases, and the junction held 6 bases outside the gene matches. CDR1 is SGDLS, CDR2 YYNGEE, per germline. The CDR3 sequence is CASSVGRLAGPYNEQFF. CDR3 in DNA: TGTGCCAGCAGCGTAGGGAGACTAGCGGGACCGTACAATGAGCAGTTCTTC.

With respect to this clone: Different DNA sequences within this sample yield the same CDR3. This rearrangement joins TRBV28 to TRBJ2-7, with 9 bases that match TRBD1. Germline-derived CDR1 and CDR2 are MDHEN and SYDVKM. This CDR3 has 15 amino acids. The ends lost 6 bases at V and 0 bases at J; junction bases unmatched: 6. This CDR3 reads CASSLPGQGSYEQYF. The CDR3 DNA sequence: TGTGCCAGCAGCCTGCCGGGACAGGGCTCCTACGAGCAGTACTTC. Filled out from reference TRBV28 and TRBJ2-7, the complete variable domain reads DVKVTQSSRYLVKRTGEKVFLECVQDMDHENMFWYRQDPGLGLRLIYFSYDVKMKEKGDIPEGYSVSREKKERFSLILESASTNQTSMYLCASSLPGQGSYEQYFGPGTRLTVT.

The gene calls are TRBV7-2 and TRBJ2-1, with 8 bases lining up with TRBD2. The CDR3 loop spans 16 amino acids. Trimming cost V 0 bases and J 3 bases; bases outside gene matches: 4. Per the germline V gene, CDR1 is SGHTA and CDR2 is FQGNSA. The CDR3 here is CASSLAGTSDYNEQFF. The CDR3 region has the DNA TGTGCCAGCAGCTTAGCCGGGACTAGTGACTACAATGAGCAGTTCTTC.

The CDR3 DNA sequence: TGTGCCAGCGGACTAGGGAACACCGGGGAGCTGTTTTTT. This translates into CASGLGNTGELFF. The gene calls are TRBV7-3 and TRBJ2-2; 7 bases fit TRBD2. With V trimmed by 8 bases and J by 1 base, 1 base remained unmatched. CDR1 SGHTA and CDR2 FQGTGA come from the germline V gene. The CDR3 is 13 amino acids.

The chain links TRBV6-1 to TRBJ2-7; 10 nucleotides match TRBD2. CDR3 length: 15 residues. V trimming: 6 bases; J trimming: 3 bases; junction bases outside the gene matches: 8. The germline CDR1 and CDR2 sequences are MNHNS and SASEGT. CDR3 sequence reads: CASSGEAGGHYEQYF. The CDR3 DNA reads as TGTGCCAGCAGCGGAGAAGCGGGAGGGCACTACGAGCAGTACTTC.

The gene calls are TRBV5-4 and TRBJ1-2; D unclear. CDR1 is SGHNT and CDR2 is YYREEE in the germline V gene (reference sequence). This CDR3 spans 14 amino acids. V dropped 4 bases and J dropped 8 bases, with 18 bases sitting between them. The CDR3 loop reads CASSPVDRGYGYTF. In nucleotides, the CDR3 is TGTGCCAGCAGCCCTGTCGACCGGGGTTACGGCTACACCTTC. The full variable domain, with the rest looked up from reference TRBV5-4 and TRBJ1-2, is ETGVTQSPTHLIKTRGQQVTLRCSSQSGHNTVSWYQQALGQGPQFIFQYYREEENGRGNFPPRFSGLQFPNYSSELNVNALELDDSALYLCASSPVDRGYGYTFGSGTRLTVV.

V and J are TRBV7-6 and TRBJ1-4, with D uncertain. Trimming shortened V by 1 base and J by 8 bases, and 11 bases separated the two germline ends. This CDR3 region has 14 residues. Germline CDR1 SGHVS, CDR2 FNYEAQ. The CDR3 region is CASSLGYLREKLFF. CDR3 coding DNA: TGTGCCAGCAGCTTAGGGTACCTCCGGGAAAAACTGTTTTTT.

The V and J genes are TRBV5-1 and TRBJ2-3, with 9 bases that match TRBD1. V was clipped by 3 bases and J by 3 bases; unmatched bases: 2. The germline V gene encodes CDR1 SGHRS and CDR2 YFSETQ. The CDR3 sequence is 14 residues long. In DNA form, the CDR3 reads TGCGCCAGCAGCTCGGGGACAGGGACAGATACGCAGTATTTT. This gives the protein CASSSGTGTDTQYF.

The chain carries TRBV4-1 and TRBJ1-4; TRBD1 aligns across 8 bases. With V trimmed by 3 bases and J by 7 bases, 4 bases remained unmatched. The CDR3 totals 14 residues. CDR1 and CDR2 from the germline V gene are MGHRA and YSYEKL. CDR3 DNA: TGCGCCAGCAGCCAGCAGGGGGCGCTTGAAAAACTGTTTTTT. This encodes CASSQQGALEKLFF.

The J gene is TRBJ2-7, the V gene TRBV29-1, with TRBD1 matching 7 bases. The germline V gene has CDR1 SQVTM and CDR2 ANQGSEA. This CDR3 has 12 residues. Unmatched junction bases numbered 8, after V lost 7 bases and J lost 5 bases. The CDR3 is CSATTGQDEQYF. The CDR3 region has the DNA TGCAGCGCAACTACTGGACAGGACGAGCAGTACTTC.

V gene TRBV27 combines with J gene TRBJ2-7; TRBD1 matches 9 bases. In germline, CDR1 is MNHEY, CDR2 SMNVEV (reference sequence). V was pared by 2 bases and J by 6 bases, with 8 bases of the junction left unmatched. The CDR3 is 15 residues long. The CDR3 DNA sequence: TGTGCCAGCAGTTTACTGGACAGGGGCCTCGGCGAGCAGTACTTC. It specifies CASSLLDRGLGEQYF.

The chain carries TRBV21-1 and TRBJ2-5; the D call of TRBD1 is as the table states it, not checked on the DNA. TRBV21-1 is listed as a pseudogene. The CDR3 has 13 amino acids. The DNA of the CDR3 is TGTGCCAGCAGCAATGGGGGGACAGCCGGGTTGTACTTC. It is translated as CASSNGGTAGLYF.

This chain joins TRBV19 and TRBJ2-5; a weak D match, TRBD1 (5 bases). The CDR3 consists of 14 residues. The V gene's germline CDR1 is LNHDA and CDR2 SQIVND (reference sequence). Between the trimmed V and J ends, which lost 5 bases and 4 bases, there was a span of 14 bases. CDR3 loop: CASSGAQGGETQYF. The CDR3 DNA reads as TGTGCCAGTAGTGGGGCCCAAGGCGGAGAGACCCAGTACTTC.

This clone was seen once. V usage is TRBV30 and J usage is TRBJ2-2; 7 bases are shared with TRBD1. There are 12 residues in the CDR3. Germline values: CDR1 GTSNPN, CDR2 SVGIG (reference sequence). Germline trimming cut 4 bases from V and 4 bases from J; bases unmatched to any gene: 0. CDR3 sequence reads: CAWTGGTGELFF. The CDR3 DNA reads as TGTGCCTGGACAGGGGGCACCGGGGAGCTGTTTTTT.